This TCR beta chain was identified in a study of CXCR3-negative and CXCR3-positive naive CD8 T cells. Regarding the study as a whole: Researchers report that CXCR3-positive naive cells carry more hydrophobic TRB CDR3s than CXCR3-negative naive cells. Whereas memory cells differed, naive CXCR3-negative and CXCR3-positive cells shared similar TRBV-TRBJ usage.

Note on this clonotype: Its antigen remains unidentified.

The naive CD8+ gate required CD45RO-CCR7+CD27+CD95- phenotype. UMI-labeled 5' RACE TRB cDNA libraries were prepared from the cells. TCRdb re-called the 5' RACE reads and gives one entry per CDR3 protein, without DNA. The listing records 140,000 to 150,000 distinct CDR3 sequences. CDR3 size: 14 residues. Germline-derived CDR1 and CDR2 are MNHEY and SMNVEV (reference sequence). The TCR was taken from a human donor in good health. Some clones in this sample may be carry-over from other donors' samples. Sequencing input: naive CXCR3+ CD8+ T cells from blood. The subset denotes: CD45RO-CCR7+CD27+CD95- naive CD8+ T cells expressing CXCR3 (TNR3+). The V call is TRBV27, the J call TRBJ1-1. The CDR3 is CASSLTSPNTEAFF.